The 32 T cell receptor beta chains reported below all come from one sample, sequenced in a study of blood T cell repertoires in COVID-19. Some clones are missing from TCRdb's copy, which holds only in-frame ones; the method was immunoSEQ multiplex PCR. The data show 55,000 to 75,000 clones, around 80% seen once. Sequencing was performed on peripheral blood. The receptors were gathered from a man at least 80 years old with acute or convalescent COVID-19.

The genes are TRBV5-6 and TRBJ2-2; 9 bases match TRBD1. This CDR3 spans 15 amino acids. V shed 1 base, J shed 7 bases, and the junction held 5 bases outside the gene matches. Germline CDR1 is SGHDT and CDR2 is YYEEEE. The CDR3 DNA is TGTGCCAGCAGCTTGTGGGACAGGGAAGGCGGGGAGCTGTTTTTT. Its translation: CASSLWDREGGELFF.

V and J are TRBV6-2 or TRBV6-3 and TRBJ1-1; 10 nucleotides agree with TRBD1. Germline V gene lookup returns CDR1 MNHEY and CDR2 SVGEGT. This CDR3 comprises 17 residues. The trim removed 5 bases at V and 1 base at J, leaving 10 bases unmatched. The CDR3 sequence is CASSHRQGATRNTEAFF. CDR3 in DNA: TGTGCCAGCAGTCACCGACAGGGGGCTACAAGGAACACTGAAGCTTTCTTT.

The chain combines TRBV28 with TRBJ2-2; the D gene is possibly TRBD2 (7 bases). The germline V and J ends were trimmed by 7 bases and 7 bases, with 19 bases remaining between them. CDR3 length: 15 amino acids. CDR1 MDHEN and CDR2 SYDVKM come from the germline V gene. The CDR3 DNA reads as TGTGCCAGCACCTCAGGGGAGGGGCGAGTCGGGGAGCTGTTTTTT. Amino acid sequence: CASTSGEGRVGELFF.

The gene calls are TRBV3-1 (or the pseudogene TRBV3-2) and TRBJ2-1, with TRBD2 matching 8 bases. CDR1 and CDR2 (germline): LGHDT, YNNKEL (reference sequence). The CDR3 sequence is 15 residues long. The V and J ends lost 1 base and 7 bases, in that order; junction bases with no gene match: 6. CDR3 nucleotide sequence: TGTGCCAGCAGCCAAGGAGCGGGGGACTGGAATGAGCAGTTCTTC. Protein product: CASSQGAGDWNEQFF.

This clone was seen a single time. This chain links TRBV7-3 with TRBJ2-1; possibly TRBD1 for D (6 bases). The CDR3 extends over 16 amino acids. CDR1 is SGHTA and CDR2 is FQGTGA in the germline V gene. The V end was cut by 4 bases, the J end by 0 bases, with 13 bases between. The CDR3 sequence is CASSSTGLGSYNEQFF. CDR3 coding DNA: TGTGCCAGCAGCTCTACAGGGTTGGGCTCCTACAATGAGCAGTTCTTC.

The V and J genes are TRBV28 and TRBJ1-5; possible D gene TRBD1, 6 bases. V lost 8 bases and J lost 4, with 15 bases in between. CDR1 and CDR2 (germline): MDHEN, SYDVKM. The CDR3 covers 14 residues. The CDR3 DNA reads TGTGCCAGCCAGGGGCCACTGTTTAATCAGCCCCAGCATTTT. It codes for CASQGPLFNQPQHF. Drawing the rest from reference TRBV28 and TRBJ1-5, the complete variable domain is DVKVTQSSRYLVKRTGEKVFLECVQDMDHENMFWYRQDPGLGLRLIYFSYDVKMKEKGDIPEGYSVSREKKERFSLILESASTNQTSMYLCASQGPLFNQPQHFGDGTRLSIL.

This sequence joins TRBV7-2 and TRBJ2-1, with 10 positions matching TRBD2. With V trimmed by 1 base and J by 15 bases, 6 bases remained unmatched. Germline-derived CDR1 and CDR2 are SGHTA and FQGNSA. The CDR3 contains 13 residues. The CDR3 loop is CASSLGSSGGWFF. In DNA form, the CDR3 reads TGTGCCAGCAGCTTAGGGTCTAGCGGGGGCTGGTTCTTC.

This clone came up a few times. The chain employs TRBV6-1 and TRBJ1-2; tentative D call: TRBD1 (6 bases). Per germline, CDR1 MNHNS and CDR2 SASEGT. The CDR3 extends over 15 amino acids. V was trimmed by 0 bases and J by 3 bases, leaving 11 bases between them. This CDR3 reads CASSEAARGDYGYTF. The CDR3 DNA sequence: TGTGCCAGCAGTGAAGCGGCCAGGGGAGACTATGGCTACACCTTC.

The chain links TRBV30 to TRBJ2-7; D may be TRBD2 (5 bases). Germline CDR1 is GTSNPN and CDR2 is SVGIG (reference sequence). CDR3 length equals 15 residues. The V end was cut by 1 base, the J end by 7 bases, with 20 bases between. The CDR3 DNA is TGTGCCTGGAGTGCATCGGGGAGTCCCTTCGATGAGCAGTACTTC. Translated: CAWSASGSPFDEQYF.

The rearrangement joins TRBV28 to TRBJ2-7, with D perhaps matching TRBD2 (6 bases). The CDR3 totals 13 residues. V was trimmed by 2 bases and J by 6 bases, leaving 11 bases between them. From germline, CDR1 is MDHEN and CDR2 SYDVKM. CDR3 loop: CASSLTLASEQYF. DNA for the CDR3: TGTGCCAGCAGTTTAACACTAGCATCCGAGCAGTACTTC.

This clone was found once. V is TRBV6-5 and J is TRBJ1-6; D is unclear. CDR1 is MNHEY, CDR2 SVGAGI, per germline. V lost 2 bases, J lost 10 bases, and 12 bases lay in between. The CDR3 has 14 amino acids. The CDR3 sequence: CASSYRRAGSPLHF. In DNA form, the CDR3 reads TGTGCCAGCAGTTACCGCCGAGCAGGATCACCCCTCCACTTT.

V is TRBV6-5 and J is TRBJ1-2; 11 bases fit TRBD1. Germline V gene data show CDR1 as MNHEY and CDR2 as SVGAGI. There are 16 residues in the CDR3. V dropped 0 bases and J dropped 6; count of bases not matched to a gene: 6. DNA of the CDR3: TGTGCCAGCAGTTACTCCCCGGACAGGGGGCGAGATGGCTACACCTTC. Encoded protein: CASSYSPDRGRDGYTF.

The chain employs TRBV12-5 and TRBJ1-1; tentative D call: TRBD1 (6 bases). V was pared by 7 bases and J by 11 bases, with 17 bases between. Germline CDR1 and CDR2: LGHNT and FRNRAP. This CDR3 is 12 amino acids long. CDR3 nucleotide sequence: TGTGCTAGTGCACCCGCGGGGGGGCGTGCTTTCTTT. Translation gives CASAPAGGRAFF. Supplemented by reference TRBV12-5 and TRBJ1-1, the full variable domain reads DARVTQTPRHKVTEMGQEVTMRCQPILGHNTVFWYRQTMMQGLELLAYFRNRAPLDDSGMPKDRFSAEMPDATLATLKIQPSEPRDSAVYFCASAPAGGRAFFGQGTRLTVV.

The gene calls are TRBV19 and TRBJ2-3; 7 nucleotides line up with TRBD2. The germline V gene has CDR1 LNHDA and CDR2 SQIVND (reference sequence). The CDR3 contains 16 residues. V was clipped by 3 bases and J by 6 bases; unmatched bases: 12. In DNA form, the CDR3 reads TGTGCCAGTAGTATCACCCAACCTGGGAGGGCGGATACGCAGTATTTT. Residues: CASSITQPGRADTQYF.

This chain uses TRBV6-5 with TRBJ2-7, with 7 nucleotides matching TRBD1. CDR3 length: 13 residues. V lost 7 bases to trimming and J lost 3 bases; unmatched junction nucleotides: 6. CDR1 is MNHEY, CDR2 SVGAGI, per germline. CDR3 sequence reads: CASKGGGRYEQYF. CDR3 sequence (DNA): TGTGCCAGCAAAGGGGGCGGGCGCTACGAGCAGTACTTC.

The chain is built from TRBV11-2 and TRBJ1-1; no clear D. Germline CDR1 reads SGHAT; CDR2 reads FQNNGV. Trimming removed 5 bases at V and 4 bases at J, with 17 bases between. This CDR3 spans 15 amino acids. The CDR3 reads CASSTMRPRGTEAFF. In DNA, the CDR3 is TGTGCCAGCAGCACCATGAGACCCCGGGGCACTGAAGCTTTCTTT.

The chain uses TRBV5-5 and TRBJ2-5; 11 nucleotides match TRBD2. Germline V gene data show CDR1 as SGHKS and CDR2 as YYEKEE (reference sequence). This CDR3 comprises 16 residues. V lost 2 bases, J lost 1 base, and 4 bases stayed unmatched. CDR3 residues: CASSFLTSGAQETQYF. CDR3 sequence (DNA): TGTGCCAGCAGCTTCCTGACTAGCGGGGCCCAAGAGACCCAGTACTTC.

This clone was seen only a few times. The chain carries TRBV4-1 and TRBJ2-1; 14 nucleotides match TRBD2. The CDR3 runs to 15 residues. Trimming cost V 5 bases and J 6 bases; bases outside gene matches: 3. The V gene's germline CDR1 is MGHRA and CDR2 YSYEKL. CDR3 DNA: TGCGCCAGCAGCAGGGGACTAGCGGGAGCCAATGAGCAGTTCTTC. Translating it yields CASSRGLAGANEQFF.

The rearrangement uses TRBV3-1 (or the pseudogene TRBV3-2) and TRBJ1-5, with 7 bases lining up with TRBD1. Germline V gene data show CDR1 as LGHDT and CDR2 as YNNKEL (reference sequence). After removal of 4 bases from V and 4 bases from J, the junction contained 10 bases not matched to a gene. CDR3 size: 16 residues. The CDR3 sequence: CASSPGGGSWNQPQHF. CDR3 nucleotide sequence: TGTGCCAGCAGCCCCGGAGGGGGCTCATGGAATCAGCCCCAGCATTTT.

This clone turned up a few times. The chain couples TRBV5-4 to TRBJ2-2; tentatively, D is TRBD2 (5 bases). This CDR3 has 15 amino acids. The germline V gene has CDR1 SGHNT and CDR2 YYREEE (reference sequence). V lost 0 bases and J lost 7, with 13 bases in between. CDR3 in amino acids: CASSLEGDLRGELFF. As DNA, the CDR3 is TGTGCCAGCAGCTTGGAGGGAGATCTGCGCGGGGAGCTGTTTTTT.

The genes are TRBV30 and TRBJ1-6; the D gene is possibly TRBD1 (5 bases). The length of the CDR3 is 17 residues. From germline, CDR1 is GTSNPN and CDR2 SVGIG (reference sequence). V lost 8 bases, J lost 5 bases, and 25 bases lay in between. The CDR3 is CATSSGLGRGDNSPLHF. CDR3 nucleotide sequence: TGTGCCACCTCGTCGGGTCTGGGCCGGGGGGATAATTCACCCCTCCACTTT.

This chain uses TRBV5-6 with TRBJ1-5, with a weak D call TRBD1 (5 bases). Trimming left V 3 bases short and J 2 bases short, with 15 bases between. Looked up from germline, CDR1 is SGHDT and CDR2 is YYEEEE. CDR3 size: 16 residues. CDR3 amino acids: CASSWGGVDGNQPQHF. In DNA form, the CDR3 reads TGTGCCAGCAGCTGGGGAGGGGTCGATGGCAATCAGCCCCAGCATTTT.

The CDR3 DNA is TGTGCCAGCAGCTGGGACAGGGGGCCCACTTTCACTGAAGCTTTCTTT. Amino acid sequence: CASSWDRGPTFTEAFF. The rearrangement joins TRBV5-8 to TRBJ1-1, with 12 bases matching TRBD1. Trimming removed 3 bases from V and 4 bases from J; junction bases left unmatched: 7. CDR1 SGHTS and CDR2 YDEGEE come from the germline V gene. This CDR3 contains 16 residues.

The J gene is TRBJ2-2, the V gene TRBV7-3, with D unresolved. This CDR3 region has 15 residues. Trimming cost V 1 base and J 0 bases, with 6 bases left between them. Germline V gene lookup returns CDR1 SGHTA and CDR2 FQGTGA. The CDR3 DNA follows: TGTGCCAGCAGCTTAAGGGCAGCGAACACCGGGGAGCTGTTTTTT. Translating it yields CASSLRAANTGELFF.

The J gene is TRBJ2-2, the V gene TRBV19, with D tentatively TRBD2 (6 bases). Germline CDR1 LNHDA, CDR2 SQIVND (reference sequence). V dropped 1 base and J dropped 5 bases, with 8 bases sitting between them. The CDR3 has 14 residues. The CDR3 DNA sequence: TGTGCCAGTAGTATAGCACGGGGGACCGGGGAGCTGTTTTTT. Protein sequence: CASSIARGTGELFF.

The V gene is TRBV21-1, the J gene TRBJ2-7; the table names TRBD2, a call not compared with the DNA. TRBV21-1 is tagged as a pseudogene. The CDR3 is 15 residues long. CDR3 protein: CASSKGLEGTYEQYF. The CDR3 bases are TGTGCCAGCAGCAAGGGACTCGAGGGGACCTACGAGCAGTACTTC.

V usage is TRBV19 and J usage is TRBJ2-2; D remains unclear. Germline V CDR1 and CDR2: LNHDA, SQIVND (reference sequence). This CDR3 spans 13 amino acids. V was clipped by 5 bases and J by 7 bases, with 11 bases between them. This chain's CDR3 is CASSLASHGELFF. Here the CDR3 DNA reads TGTGCCAGTAGTTTGGCTAGTCACGGGGAGCTGTTTTTT.

The chain couples TRBV7-3 to TRBJ2-5; tentative D call: TRBD2 (6 bases). The germline V and J ends were trimmed by 5 bases and 1 base, with 32 bases remaining between them. Germline V gives CDR1 SGHTA, CDR2 FQGTGA. The CDR3 runs 21 residues. The DNA for the CDR3 is TGTGCCAGCAGCCCGGCGGGCGGGGCGTATGGAATATGGGGAAGCCAAGAGACCCAGTACTTC. Protein product: CASSPAGGAYGIWGSQETQYF.

This sequence joins TRBV27 and TRBJ2-3, with 16 bases fitting TRBD2. This CDR3 region has 14 residues. Germline trimming cut 7 bases from V and 6 bases from J; bases unmatched to any gene: 1. From germline, CDR1 is MNHEY and CDR2 SMNVEV (reference sequence). CDR3 DNA sequence: TGTGCCAGCAAGGGACTAGCGGGAGGGGATACGCAGTATTTT. This sequence encodes CASKGLAGGDTQYF.

The chain employs TRBV7-8 and TRBJ1-4; TRBD1 might be the D (5 bases). The germline gives CDR1 SGHVS, CDR2 FQNEAQ. The CDR3 spans 16 residues. Trimming stripped 5 bases from V and 6 bases from J, with 19 bases between. CDR3 in DNA: TGTGCCAGCAGCGCAGGCAGGCAGGGTGGCTATGAAAAACTGTTTTTT. This encodes CASSAGRQGGYEKLFF.

The V and J genes are TRBV19 and TRBJ2-5; D may be TRBD2 (7 bases). Germline V gives CDR1 LNHDA, CDR2 SQIVND (reference sequence). V shed 8 bases and J shed 1 base, with 11 bases lying between them. This CDR3 has 13 amino acids. This chain's CDR3 is CASGGGAQETQYF. In nucleotides, the CDR3 is TGTGCCAGTGGTGGGGGGGCCCAAGAGACCCAGTACTTC.

With regard to this clone: Since a much larger clone is just one base distant, this may be a read error. The sample holds other DNA sequences that translate to the same CDR3. The chain carries TRBV7-9 and TRBJ1-1; tentative D call: TRBD1 (6 bases). This CDR3 is 14 amino acids long. Germline V CDR1 and CDR2: SEHNR, FQNEAQ (reference sequence). CDR3 in amino acids: CASSSPGQITGAFF. For the CDR3, the DNA is TGTGCTAGCAGTTCTCCGGGACAAATTACGGGGGCTTTCTTT. Full variable domain (rest looked up from reference TRBV7-9 and TRBJ1-1): DTGVSQNPRHKITKRGQNVTFRCDPISEHNRLYWYRQTLGQGPEFLTYFQNEAQLEKSRLLSDRFSAERPKGSFSTLEIQRTEQGDSAMYLCASSSPGQITGAFFGQGTRLTVV.